One and the same sample provided the 9 T cell receptor beta chains below, sequenced in a study of blood T cells in healthy people across ages. With a J-beta primer mix and a sample-barcoded 5' primer, a second PCR ran roughly 6 to 11 cycles. TCRdb itself ran the 5' RACE reads through MiXCR, one entry per CDR3 protein. The sample holds around 800,000 distinct CDR3 sequences, about 42% seen once. Sequenced: blood. These receptors were taken from a man at least 80 years old in good health.

The chain links TRBV2 to TRBJ2-7, with D maybe TRBD2 (7 bases). Trimming pared 8 bases from V and 7 bases from J, leaving 18 bases between. The CDR3 is 13 amino acids. The germline V gene has CDR1 SNHLY and CDR2 FYNNEI. CDR3 nucleotides: TGTGCCAGCGGATTCCAGGGGACTACGGAGCAGTACTTC. It translates to CASGFQGTTEQYF.

The V and J genes are TRBV20-1 and TRBJ2-3; 10 bases line up with TRBD2. Trimming took 5 bases from V and 2 from J; bases not matched to a gene: 4. The CDR3 totals 14 residues. Germline CDR1 DFQATT, CDR2 SNEGSKA (reference sequence). The CDR3 is CSASSGSDTDTQYF. CDR3 nucleotide sequence: TGCAGTGCTTCTAGCGGGAGTGACACAGATACGCAGTATTTT.

V usage is TRBV7-2 and J usage is TRBJ1-4, with 9 bases identical to TRBD1. This CDR3 contains 15 residues. CDR1 and CDR2 (germline): SGHTA, FQGNSA. The V gene end was trimmed by 4 bases and the J gene end by 7 bases; junction bases not matched to a gene: 7. The CDR3 here is CASSYGTGRREKLFF. CDR3 bases: TGTGCCAGCAGCTATGGGACAGGGAGGCGTGAAAAACTGTTTTTT.

The table lists this clonotype with a few counts. A much more abundant neighbour one base away suggests this may be a read error. The V gene is TRBV30, the J gene TRBJ2-5; 7 bases match TRBD2. CDR1 GTSNPN and CDR2 SVGIG come from the germline V gene (reference sequence). Losses at the gene ends were 3 bases for V and 11 bases for J; bases not matched to a gene: 18. The length of the CDR3 is 15 residues. Written as DNA, the CDR3 is TGTGCCTGGAGCGGCCGTTTCGGGACTAAGAATGAGCAGTACTTC. It encodes CAWSGRFGTKNEQYF.

This sequence joins TRBV20-1 and TRBJ1-2; D is unresolved. The CDR3 sequence is 13 residues long. V was trimmed by 1 base and J by 6 bases, leaving 12 bases between them. Germline-derived CDR1 and CDR2 are DFQATT and SNEGSKA (reference sequence). In nucleotides, the CDR3 is TGCAGTGCTAGAGCCGAAGCTCACGATGGCTACACCTTC. It encodes CSARAEAHDGYTF.

The chain recombines TRBV7-2 with TRBJ2-7; maybe TRBD1 (6 bases). The J call may not be correct, given that the DNA end is closer to TRBJ2-5. Germline values: CDR1 SGHTA, CDR2 FQGNSA. The CDR3 contains 15 residues. The CDR3 loop is CASSSGQSLGETQYF. The CDR3 coding sequence is TGTGCCAGCAGCTCAGGACAGAGCTTAGGAGAGACCCAGTACTTC.

The chain recombines TRBV20-1 with TRBJ1-5; D may be TRBD1 (6 bases). The CDR3 loop spans 13 amino acids. Germline V gives CDR1 DFQATT, CDR2 SNEGSKA (reference sequence). Deletions cut 2 bases from V and 5 bases from J, with 10 bases between. This CDR3 reads CSARRRTDQPQHF. DNA of the CDR3: TGCAGTGCTAGACGTAGGACAGATCAGCCCCAGCATTTT.

This clonotype has just a few counts. The V and J genes are TRBV14 and TRBJ2-1; 14 bases match TRBD2. Germline values: CDR1 SGHDN, CDR2 FVKESK. The J segment lost 9 bases and the V segment lost 3 bases, leaving 4 bases of the junction unmatched. There are 15 residues in the CDR3. CDR3 sequence reads: CASSQGLAGAGEQFF. CDR3 in DNA: TGTGCCAGCAGCCAGGGACTAGCGGGAGCCGGTGAGCAGTTCTTC.

This clonotype was recorded a few times. The chain recombines TRBV28 with TRBJ2-5, with no clear D. The CDR3 is made up of 15 amino acids. V lost 5 bases to trimming and J lost 0 bases, with 13 bases between them. Germline V gives CDR1 MDHEN, CDR2 SYDVKM. CDR3 protein: CASSPHPPYQETQYF. CDR3 bases: TGTGCCAGCAGTCCCCACCCCCCGTACCAAGAGACCCAGTACTTC.